The next 28 T cell receptor beta chains were all read from a single sample in a study of OX40 agonist ivuxolimab in advanced cancers. Sequencing was performed with immunoSEQ multiplex PCR; in TCRdb, only in-frame clones are kept and a portion is missing. Of under 80,000 clones in the sample, about 85% were seen once. The sequencing here drew on CD4+ or CD8+ T cells sorted from blood, taken in a trial of the OX40 agonist ivuxolimab. The receptor source for this set is an adult with an advanced solid tumor such as melanoma, head and neck, liver or kidney cancer.

V is TRBV20-1 and J is TRBJ2-3; D is uncertain. With 6 bases removed from V and 4 bases from J, the gap between germline ends came to 8 bases. The V gene's germline CDR1 is DFQATT and CDR2 SNEGSKA (reference sequence). This CDR3 is 11 amino acids long. The CDR3 loop is CSALLADTQYF. The CDR3 DNA follows: TGCAGTGCGCTATTAGCAGATACGCAGTATTTT.

The chain carries TRBV5-5 and TRBJ1-2; 8 bases fit TRBD1. Germline V gene lookup returns CDR1 SGHKS and CDR2 YYEKEE (reference sequence). The trim removed 0 bases at V and 2 bases at J, leaving 6 bases unmatched. This CDR3 contains 16 residues. CDR3 bases: TGTGCCAGCAGCTTGGACAGGGGGTCTGGCAACTATGGCTACACCTTC. Its protein product is CASSLDRGSGNYGYTF.

The chain joins TRBV10-3 to TRBJ2-3, with D perhaps being TRBD1 or TRBD2 (6 bases each). Germline V gene sequence: CDR1 ENHRY, CDR2 SYGVKD. With 0 bases removed from V and 4 bases from J, the gap between germline ends came to 8 bases. This CDR3 is 14 amino acids long. CDR3 DNA sequence: TGTGCCATCAGTGAGTCCGGGGGCGCAGATACGCAGTATTTT. It yields the protein CAISESGGADTQYF.

The chain links TRBV6-1 to TRBJ2-3; 9 nucleotides line up with TRBD2. Losses at the gene ends were 7 bases for V and 1 base for J; bases not matched to a gene: 6. The CDR3 spans 15 residues. CDR1 and CDR2 (germline): MNHNS, SASEGT. CDR3 nucleotide sequence: TGTGCCAGCACCCAGGTAGCGGGAGGCACAGATACGCAGTATTTT. Protein sequence: CASTQVAGGTDTQYF.

The chain couples TRBV4-2 to TRBJ2-7; 10 bases line up with TRBD1. The CDR3 has 15 residues. V lost 1 base and J lost 1; bases outside the gene matches: 1. The germline gives CDR1 LGHNA, CDR2 YNFKEQ. CDR3 in amino acids: CASSQAGQGSYEQYF. CDR3 nucleotides: TGTGCCAGCAGCCAAGCGGGACAGGGGTCCTACGAGCAGTACTTC.

V gene TRBV11-2 combines with J gene TRBJ2-3; D may be TRBD2 (6 bases). The V and J ends lost 2 bases and 2 bases respectively, with 20 bases between them. CDR1 is SGHAT, CDR2 FQNNGV, per germline. The CDR3 is made up of 18 amino acids. In DNA, the CDR3 is TGTGCCAGCAGCTTATCGCGGGGTTGGGGGAAAAACACAGATACGCAGTATTTT. Translating gives CASSLSRGWGKNTDTQYF.

This rearrangement joins TRBV30 to TRBJ2-3, with D unresolved. This CDR3 region has 14 residues. The V end lost 4 bases, the J end lost 2 bases, and 13 bases lay between the germline ends. CDR1 and CDR2 from the germline V gene are GTSNPN and SVGIG (reference sequence). CDR3 amino acids: CAWKLETYTDTQYF. The CDR3, as DNA: TGTGCCTGGAAATTAGAGACTTACACAGATACGCAGTATTTT.

V usage is TRBV11-2 and J usage is TRBJ2-7; D could derive from TRBD1 or TRBD2 (5 bases each). V was cut by 5 bases and J by 3 bases, with 20 bases left in between. CDR3 length equals 16 residues. The germline V gene has CDR1 SGHAT and CDR2 FQNNGV. For the CDR3, the DNA is TGTGCCAGCAGCAGGACCCGGGACGTGGCTTACTACGAGCAGTACTTC. As protein: CASSRTRDVAYYEQYF. The complete variable domain, with remaining parts taken from reference TRBV11-2 and TRBJ2-7, reads EAGVAQSPRYKIIEKRQSVAFWCNPISGHATLYWYQQILGQGPKLLIQFQNNGVVDDSQLPKDRFSAERLKGVDSTLKIQPAKLEDSAVYLCASSRTRDVAYYEQYFGPGTRLTVT.

The V gene is TRBV30, the J gene TRBJ2-1, with 8 bases that match TRBD1. The V gene end was trimmed by 3 bases and the J gene end by 1 base; junction bases not matched to a gene: 8. Germline CDR1 reads GTSNPN; CDR2 reads SVGIG (reference sequence). The CDR3 spans 16 residues. For the CDR3, the DNA is TGTGCCTGGAGGGTCAGGGGGCCCGGGTCCTACAATGAGCAGTTCTTC. It translates to CAWRVRGPGSYNEQFF.

The chain has TRBV5-6 and TRBJ2-7, with D possibly matching TRBD2 (6 bases). There are 13 residues in the CDR3. The V gene's germline CDR1 is SGHDT and CDR2 YYEEEE. V was trimmed by 0 bases and J by 6 bases, leaving 10 bases between them. The CDR3 DNA sequence: TGTGCCAGCAGCTTGGAACTAGCCAGCGAGCAGTACTTC. This encodes CASSLELASEQYF. Full variable domain (missing parts from reference TRBV5-6 and TRBJ2-7): DAGVTQSPTHLIKTRGQQVTLRCSPKSGHDTVSWYQQALGQGPQFIFQYYEEEERQRGNFPDRFSGHQFPNYSSELNVNALLLGDSALYLCASSLELASEQYFGPGTRLTVT.

This clone was recorded a few times. V is TRBV5-5 and J is TRBJ2-7; 8 bases fit TRBD1. CDR3 length: 15 amino acids. The V segment lost 5 bases and the J segment 0 bases; nucleotides outside the gene matches: 7. CDR1 SGHKS and CDR2 YYEKEE come from the germline V gene (reference sequence). CDR3 protein: CASRARDRSSYEQYF. As DNA, the CDR3 is TGTGCCAGCAGGGCCCGGGACAGGAGCTCCTACGAGCAGTACTTC.

V and J are TRBV10-3 and TRBJ2-7, with 11 positions matching TRBD1. CDR3 length: 14 amino acids. V lost 6 bases and J lost 4; bases outside the gene matches: 5. Germline V lookup: CDR1 ENHRY, CDR2 SYGVKD. The CDR3 sequence is CAISPGTGGYEQYF. The CDR3 DNA reads as TGTGCCATCAGCCCCGGGACAGGGGGTTACGAGCAGTACTTC.

The chain uses TRBV27 and TRBJ2-7, with 15 bases identical to TRBD2. In germline, CDR1 is MNHEY, CDR2 SMNVEV (reference sequence). V gave up 6 bases and J gave up 7 bases; unmatched junction bases: 4. This CDR3 is 14 amino acids long. This CDR3 is CASRPGLAGGEQYF. The CDR3 DNA is TGTGCCAGCAGACCGGGACTAGCGGGAGGTGAGCAGTACTTC.

This clone showed up just a few times. The V and J genes are TRBV6-5 and TRBJ1-1; tentatively, D is TRBD1 (5 bases). V was pared by 7 bases and J by 3 bases, with 12 bases between. Germline loops: CDR1 MNHEY, CDR2 SVGAGI. The length of the CDR3 is 13 residues. The CDR3 DNA is TGTGCCAGCAAACAAGGGGTAGACACTGAAGCTTTCTTT. Translated: CASKQGVDTEAFF.

The chain combines TRBV5-5 with TRBJ1-1, with D hard to call. V dropped 2 bases and J dropped 3 bases, with 5 bases sitting between them. Germline CDR1 is SGHKS and CDR2 is YYEKEE (reference sequence). The CDR3 runs to 12 residues. The CDR3 protein is CASSFSDTEAFF. The CDR3 DNA reads TGTGCCAGCAGCTTTTCAGACACTGAAGCTTTCTTT.

This sequence joins TRBV19 and TRBJ2-2; 8 nucleotides agree with TRBD1. Germline-derived CDR1 and CDR2 are LNHDA and SQIVND (reference sequence). The CDR3 extends over 15 amino acids. J was trimmed by 4 bases and V by 5 bases; bases with no gene match: 6. The CDR3 spells CASSPRQGTTGELFF. In DNA, the CDR3 is TGTGCCAGTAGTCCTCGACAGGGGACCACCGGGGAGCTGTTTTTT.

This chain uses TRBV7-3 with TRBJ2-1, with TRBD1 matching 9 bases. Germline CDR1 is SGHTA and CDR2 is FQGTGA. The CDR3 covers 14 residues. Trimming at V came to 6 bases and at J to 9 bases, leaving 9 bases not matched to a gene. DNA of the CDR3: TGTGCCAGCAGTCCCGGGACAGGGTCCAGTGAGCAGTTCTTC. Translating it yields CASSPGTGSSEQFF.

J is TRBJ1-3 and V is TRBV10-3; D unclear. Germline lookup yields CDR1 ENHRY and CDR2 SYGVKD. V was cut by 2 bases and J by 3 bases, with 11 bases left in between. The CDR3 totals 15 residues. In DNA, the CDR3 is TGTGCCATCAGTGAGGTGATAGGATTTGGAAACACCATATATTTT. Translation gives CAISEVIGFGNTIYF.

This clone has more than one count but fewer than ten. The chain employs TRBV15 and TRBJ2-1; tentatively, D is TRBD2 (6 bases). This CDR3 is built from 16 residues. Germline V gene lookup returns CDR1 LNHNV and CDR2 YYDKDF (reference sequence). The V and J ends lost 6 bases and 4 bases respectively, with 19 bases between them. CDR3 sequence: CATRGAGGKVYNEQFF. The CDR3 region has the DNA TGTGCCACCAGGGGAGCCGGCGGGAAAGTTTACAATGAGCAGTTCTTC. The full variable domain, completed using reference TRBV15 and TRBJ2-1, is DAMVIQNPRYQVTQFGKPVTLSCSQTLNHNVMYWYQQKSSQAPKLLFHYYDKDFNNEADTPDNFQSRRPNTSFCFLDIRSPGLGDTAMYLCATRGAGGKVYNEQFFGPGTRLTVL.

The V gene is TRBV6-4, the J gene TRBJ2-1, with 8 bases fitting TRBD1. The junction had 6 bases not matched to a gene; V was cut back by 2 bases and J by 9 bases. The CDR3 loop spans 14 amino acids. Looked up from germline, CDR1 is MRHNA and CDR2 is SNTAGT. CDR3 sequence: CASSDQGARGEQFF. The CDR3 DNA reads TGTGCCAGCAGTGACCAGGGGGCGCGTGGTGAGCAGTTCTTC.

The chain combines TRBV5-1 with TRBJ1-1, with D possibly TRBD1 on 5 matching bases. V was cut by 0 bases and J by 2 bases, with 8 bases left in between. The germline gives CDR1 SGHRS, CDR2 YFSETQ. The CDR3 sequence is 14 residues long. Here the CDR3 DNA reads TGCGCCAGCAGCTTGGAATGGACAAACACTGAAGCTTTCTTT. Its translation is CASSLEWTNTEAFF.

The chain carries TRBV4-3 and TRBJ2-1; perhaps TRBD1 as D (6 bases). Germline values: CDR1 LGHNA, CDR2 YSLEER. V gave up 1 base and J gave up 7 bases, with 11 bases separating them. This CDR3 spans 14 amino acids. DNA of the CDR3: TGCGCCAGCAGCCAAGTATCAGGGGCGAATGAGCAGTTCTTC. Its protein is CASSQVSGANEQFF.

The chain's CDR3 is CASSPWTGQVGTDTQYF. CDR3 sequence (DNA): TGCGCCAGCAGCCCCTGGACAGGGCAAGTAGGCACAGATACGCAGTATTTT. The chain uses TRBV5-1 and TRBJ2-3; 8 bases are shared with TRBD1. V lost 4 bases to trimming and J lost 1 base; unmatched junction nucleotides: 11. Germline loops: CDR1 SGHRS, CDR2 YFSETQ. The CDR3 length is 17 residues. The full variable domain, with the rest looked up from reference TRBV5-1 and TRBJ2-3, is KAGVTQTPRYLIKTRGQQVTLSCSPISGHRSVSWYQQTPGQGLQFLFEYFSETQRNKGNFPGRFSGRQFSNSRSEMNVSTLELGDSALYLCASSPWTGQVGTDTQYFGPGTRLTVL.

This clone occurred a few times. The chain is built from TRBV5-1 and TRBJ2-3; a possible D gene is TRBD1 (6 bases). CDR1 is SGHRS and CDR2 is YFSETQ in the germline V gene. The germline V and J ends were trimmed by 5 bases and 0 bases, with 13 bases remaining between them. The CDR3 is 15 amino acids. The CDR3 loop is CASSLGTHSTDTQYF. In nucleotides, the CDR3 is TGCGCCAGCAGTCTCGGGACACACAGCACAGATACGCAGTATTTT.

V and J are TRBV30 and TRBJ1-2, with D perhaps TRBD1 (5 bases). V was cut by 7 bases and J by 4 bases, with 13 bases left in between. Germline V lookup: CDR1 GTSNPN, CDR2 SVGIG (reference sequence). This CDR3 region has 12 residues. The DNA of the CDR3 is TGTGCCTTAAAGAGCAGGGCCTATGGCTACACCTTC. Its translation is CALKSRAYGYTF.

This chain joins TRBV27 and TRBJ2-2; D call uncertain. The CDR3 has 15 residues. Per germline, CDR1 MNHEY and CDR2 SMNVEV (reference sequence). V lost 3 bases and J lost 3, with 11 bases in between. The CDR3 region is CASSFVRHDTGELFF. The CDR3 region has the DNA TGTGCCAGCAGTTTCGTCCGGCACGACACCGGGGAGCTGTTTTTT.

In its sample, this clone was seen once. The rearrangement joins TRBV19 to TRBJ1-4; D might be TRBD1 (6 bases). Germline V gives CDR1 LNHDA, CDR2 SQIVND (reference sequence). This CDR3 is 18 amino acids long. The V end was cut by 9 bases, the J end by 0 bases, with 23 bases between. CDR3: CASQRQHRETATNEKLFF. The CDR3 coding sequence is TGTGCCAGCCAGCGACAGCACAGGGAAACCGCAACTAATGAAAAACTGTTTTTT.

A single count supports this clone. This chain uses TRBV18 with TRBJ1-5; D is unclear. This CDR3 contains 15 residues. Trimming stripped 3 bases from V and 2 bases from J, with 11 bases between. Germline V gives CDR1 KGHSH, CDR2 LQKENI. This chain's CDR3 is CASSPSGFGNQPQHF. The CDR3 DNA follows: TGTGCCAGCTCACCGAGCGGCTTCGGCAATCAGCCCCAGCATTTT. The full variable domain, its missing parts supplied by reference TRBV18 and TRBJ1-5, is NAGVMQNPRHLVRRRGQEARLRCSPMKGHSHVYWYRQLPEEGLKFMVYLQKENIIDESGMPKERFSAEFPKEGPSILRIQQVVRGDSAAYFCASSPSGFGNQPQHFGDGTRLSIL.